The clone carrying this TCR beta chain has at least ten counts. MiXCR, run by TCRdb on the RACE reads, gives a single entry per CDR3 protein. The table has approximately 33,000 distinct CDR3 sequences, over 7% seen once. Germline CDR1 MNHEY, CDR2 SVGAGI. V was cut by 2 bases and J by 1 base, with 14 bases left in between. CDR3 length: 16 residues. Indicated time point: healthy volunteer bleed at 2 weeks. The starting material, unfractionated whole blood, was used for total RNA extraction. This sample stems from a study of human T cells and chemical hapten exposure. The sequence was obtained from a human donor in good health. Some clones in this sample may be carry-over from other donors' samples. The chain combines TRBV6-5 with TRBJ1-2; D unclear. The sample comprised whole blood. CDR3 nucleotides: TGTGCCAGCAGTTACCATGGATCGAGGGTTAACTATGGCTACACCTTC. Residues: CASSYHGSRVNYGYTF.